This paragraph covers one T cell receptor beta chain sequence. Its antigen remains unidentified. V was pared by 7 bases and J by 4 bases, with 11 bases between. This CDR3 is built from 13 residues. Everyone who donated was a healthy Caucasian. These data are taken from a study of identical twins. General observations from the study: Out-of-frame alpha sequences shared by twins showed excess low generation probability.

Using its own MiXCR run on the 5' RACE reads, TCRdb lists one record per CDR3 protein. The sample lists fewer than 900,000 distinct CDR3 sequences; 15% to 20% were seen once. The same sample was also used in a study of T cells expressing NK-cell markers. That source reports: Repertoires of TCR beta were obtained from T cells sorted as CD3+CD56+NKG2C+, CD3+CD56+NKG2C- and CD3+CD56-NKG2C+.

The rearrangement links TRBV12-3 or TRBV12-4 to TRBJ1-3; D is perhaps TRBD1 (5 bases). Sequences were obtained from PBMCs. This TCR was sampled from a woman younger than 35 in good health. The CDR3 DNA is TGTGCCAGCACAGGAAGGGGAGGAAACACCATATATTTT. It yields the protein CASTGRGGNTIYF.